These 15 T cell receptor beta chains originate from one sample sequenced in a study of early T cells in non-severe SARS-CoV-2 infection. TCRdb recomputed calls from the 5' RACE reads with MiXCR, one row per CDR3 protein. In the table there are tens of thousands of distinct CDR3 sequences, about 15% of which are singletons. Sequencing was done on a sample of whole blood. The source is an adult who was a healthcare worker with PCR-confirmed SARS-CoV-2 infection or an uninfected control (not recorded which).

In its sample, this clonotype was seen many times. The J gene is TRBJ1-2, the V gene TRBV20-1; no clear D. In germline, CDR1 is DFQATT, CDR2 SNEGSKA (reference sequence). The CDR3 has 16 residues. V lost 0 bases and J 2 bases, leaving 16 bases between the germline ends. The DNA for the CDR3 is TGCAGTGCTAGAGATCGAGAGACCCCGGAAAACTATGGCTACACCTTC. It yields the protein CSARDRETPENYGYTF.

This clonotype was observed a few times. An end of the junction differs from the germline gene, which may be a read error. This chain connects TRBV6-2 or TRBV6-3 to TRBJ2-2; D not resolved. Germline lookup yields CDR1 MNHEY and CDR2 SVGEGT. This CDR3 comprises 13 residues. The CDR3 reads CASNYRWTGELFF. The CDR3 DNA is TGTGCCAGCAATTACCGGTGGACCGGGGAGCTGTTTTTT.

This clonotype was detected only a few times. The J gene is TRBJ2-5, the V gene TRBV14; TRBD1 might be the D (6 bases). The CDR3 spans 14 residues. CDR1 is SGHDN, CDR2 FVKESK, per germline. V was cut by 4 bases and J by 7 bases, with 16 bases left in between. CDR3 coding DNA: TGTGCCAGCAGCCGACAGACAGGAATTGGGACCCAGTACTTC. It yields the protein CASSRQTGIGTQYF.

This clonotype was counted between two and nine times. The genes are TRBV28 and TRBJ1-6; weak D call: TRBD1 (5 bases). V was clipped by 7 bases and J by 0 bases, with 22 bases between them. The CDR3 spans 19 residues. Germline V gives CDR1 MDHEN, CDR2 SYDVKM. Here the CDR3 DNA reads TGTGCCAGCAAGGTTGGGCTCCCGAGGGGTGGCTCCTATAATTCACCCCTCCACTTT. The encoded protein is CASKVGLPRGGSYNSPLHF.

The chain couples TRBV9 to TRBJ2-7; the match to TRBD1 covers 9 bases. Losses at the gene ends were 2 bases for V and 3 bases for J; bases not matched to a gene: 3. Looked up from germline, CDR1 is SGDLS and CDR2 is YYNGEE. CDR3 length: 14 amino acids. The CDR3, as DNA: TGTGCCAGCAGCGTGGGACAGGGAGGCTACGAGCAGTACTTC. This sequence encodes CASSVGQGGYEQYF.

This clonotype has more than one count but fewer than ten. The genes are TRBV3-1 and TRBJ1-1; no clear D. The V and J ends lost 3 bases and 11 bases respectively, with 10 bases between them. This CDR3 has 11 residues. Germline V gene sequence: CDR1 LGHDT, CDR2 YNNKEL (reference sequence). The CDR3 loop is CASSHGPLAFF. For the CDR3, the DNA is TGTGCCAGCAGCCACGGGCCCCTTGCTTTCTTT.

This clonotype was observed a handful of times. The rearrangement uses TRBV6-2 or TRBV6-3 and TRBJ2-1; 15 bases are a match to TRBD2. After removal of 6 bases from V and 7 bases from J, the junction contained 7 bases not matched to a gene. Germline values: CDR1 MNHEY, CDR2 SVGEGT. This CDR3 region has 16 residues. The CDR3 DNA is TGTGCCAGCAGAAAGACGGGACTAGCGGGGGGTAATGAGCAGTTCTTC. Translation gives CASRKTGLAGGNEQFF.

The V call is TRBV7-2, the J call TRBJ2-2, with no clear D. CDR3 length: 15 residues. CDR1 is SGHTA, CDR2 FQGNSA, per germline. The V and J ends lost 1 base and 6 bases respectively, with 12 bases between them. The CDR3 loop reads CASSLVQHVAGELFF. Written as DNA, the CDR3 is TGTGCCAGCAGCTTAGTGCAGCACGTGGCCGGGGAGCTGTTTTTT.

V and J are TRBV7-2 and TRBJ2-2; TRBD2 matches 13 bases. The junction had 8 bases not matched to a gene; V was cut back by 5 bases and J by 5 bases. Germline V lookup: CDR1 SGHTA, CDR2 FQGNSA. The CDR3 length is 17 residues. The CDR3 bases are TGTGCCAGCAGCCCTCGGACTAGCGGGAGACGGACCGGGGAGCTGTTTTTT. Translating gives CASSPRTSGRRTGELFF.

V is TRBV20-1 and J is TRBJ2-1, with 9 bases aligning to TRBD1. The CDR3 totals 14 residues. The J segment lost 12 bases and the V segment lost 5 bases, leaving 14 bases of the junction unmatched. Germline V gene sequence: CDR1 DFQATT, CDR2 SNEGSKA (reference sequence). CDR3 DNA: TGCAGTGCTGCCGGACCGGGACAGGGTGTAGGGCAGTTCTTC. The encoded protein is CSAAGPGQGVGQFF.

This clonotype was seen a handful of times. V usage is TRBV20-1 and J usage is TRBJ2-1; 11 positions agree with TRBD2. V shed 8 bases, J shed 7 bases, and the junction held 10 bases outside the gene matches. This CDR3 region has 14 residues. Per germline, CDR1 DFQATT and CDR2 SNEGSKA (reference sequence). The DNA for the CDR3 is TGCAGTTCGAATAGCGGGAGGGCCGGAAATGAGCAGTTCTTC. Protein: CSSNSGRAGNEQFF.

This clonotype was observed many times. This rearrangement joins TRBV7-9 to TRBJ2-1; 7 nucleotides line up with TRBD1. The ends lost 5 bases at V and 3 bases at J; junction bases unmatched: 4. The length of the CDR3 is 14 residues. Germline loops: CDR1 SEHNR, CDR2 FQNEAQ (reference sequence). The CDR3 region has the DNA TGTGCCAGCAGCCTGGGACAGAACTACAATGAGCAGTTCTTC. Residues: CASSLGQNYNEQFF.

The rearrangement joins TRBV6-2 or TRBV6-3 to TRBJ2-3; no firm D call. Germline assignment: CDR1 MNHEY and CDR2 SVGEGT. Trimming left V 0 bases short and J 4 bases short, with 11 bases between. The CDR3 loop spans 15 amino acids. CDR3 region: CASSYSTIFADTQYF. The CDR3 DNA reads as TGTGCCAGCAGTTACTCGACGATATTCGCAGATACGCAGTATTTT.

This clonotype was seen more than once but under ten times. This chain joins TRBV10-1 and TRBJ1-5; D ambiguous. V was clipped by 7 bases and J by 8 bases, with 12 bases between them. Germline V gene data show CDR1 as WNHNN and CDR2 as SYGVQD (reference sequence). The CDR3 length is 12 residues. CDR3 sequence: CASTPLTEPQHF. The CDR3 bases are TGCGCCAGCACCCCGTTAACGGAGCCCCAGCATTTT.

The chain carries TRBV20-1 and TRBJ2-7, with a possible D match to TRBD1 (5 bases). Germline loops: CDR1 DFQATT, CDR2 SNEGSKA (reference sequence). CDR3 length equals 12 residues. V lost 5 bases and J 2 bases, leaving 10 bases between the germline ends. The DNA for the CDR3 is TGCAGTGCTCAAGGGGCCGCCTACGAGCAGTACTTC. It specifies CSAQGAAYEQYF.